The entry that follows covers one T cell receptor (beta chain) sequence. Sequenced by immunoSEQ multiplex PCR; TCRdb stores in-frame clones only, minus some. The profile shows hundreds of thousands of clones, over 75% of them singletons. The source of the sample is a study of blood T cell repertoires in COVID-19. Study-wide context: Samples of COVID-19 (acute and convalescent) were obtained from the United States, Italy and Spain.

Germline V CDR1 and CDR2: SGHVS, FNYEAQ. This CDR3 region has 15 residues. Trimming shortened V by 1 base and J by 4 bases, and 13 bases separated the two germline ends. The sample taken for sequencing was PBMCs or T cells enriched from blood (not recorded which). This TCR derives from a man between 18 and 29 years old who had recovered from COVID-19. The V gene is TRBV7-6, the J gene TRBJ2-5; D not certain. CDR3 in DNA: TGTGCCAGCAGCTTAGGTGGCAGCGTACGAGAGACCCAGTACTTC. Its translation is CASSLGGSVRETQYF.